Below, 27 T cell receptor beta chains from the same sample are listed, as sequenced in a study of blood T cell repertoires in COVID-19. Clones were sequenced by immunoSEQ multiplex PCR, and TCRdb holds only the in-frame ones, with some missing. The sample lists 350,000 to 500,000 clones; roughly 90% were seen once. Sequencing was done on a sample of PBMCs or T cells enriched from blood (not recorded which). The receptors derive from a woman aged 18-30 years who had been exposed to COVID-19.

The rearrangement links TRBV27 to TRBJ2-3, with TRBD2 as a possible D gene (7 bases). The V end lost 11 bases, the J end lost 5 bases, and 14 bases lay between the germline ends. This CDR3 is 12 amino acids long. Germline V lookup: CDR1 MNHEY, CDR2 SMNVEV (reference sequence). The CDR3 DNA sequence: TGTGCCGTTGGGGGGGGCGAAGATACGCAGTATTTT. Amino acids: CAVGGGEDTQYF.

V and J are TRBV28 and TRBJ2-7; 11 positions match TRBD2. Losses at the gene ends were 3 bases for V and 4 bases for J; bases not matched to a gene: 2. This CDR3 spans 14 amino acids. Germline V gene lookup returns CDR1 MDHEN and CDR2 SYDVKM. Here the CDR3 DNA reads TGTGCCAGCAGTTTGGGGACTAGCGGATACGAGCAGTACTTC. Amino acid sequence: CASSLGTSGYEQYF.

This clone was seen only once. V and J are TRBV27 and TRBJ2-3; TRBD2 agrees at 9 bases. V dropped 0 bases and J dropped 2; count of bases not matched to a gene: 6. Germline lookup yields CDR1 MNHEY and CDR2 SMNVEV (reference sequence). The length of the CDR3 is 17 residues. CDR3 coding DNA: TGTGCCAGCAGTTTATCCTCTAGCGGGGAGGTCACAGATACGCAGTATTTT. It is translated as CASSLSSSGEVTDTQYF.

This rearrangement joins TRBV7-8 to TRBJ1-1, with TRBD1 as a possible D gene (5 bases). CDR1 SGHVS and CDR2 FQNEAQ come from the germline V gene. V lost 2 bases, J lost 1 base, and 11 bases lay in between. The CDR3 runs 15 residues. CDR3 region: CASSLSTGQNTEAFF. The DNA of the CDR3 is TGTGCCAGCAGCTTATCCACAGGCCAGAACACTGAAGCTTTCTTT.

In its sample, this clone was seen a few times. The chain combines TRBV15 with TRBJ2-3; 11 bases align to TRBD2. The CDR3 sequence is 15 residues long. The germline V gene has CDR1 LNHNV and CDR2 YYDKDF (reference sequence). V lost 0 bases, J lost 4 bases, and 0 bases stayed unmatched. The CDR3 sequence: CATSRETSGADTQYF. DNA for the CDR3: TGTGCCACCAGCAGAGAGACTAGCGGGGCAGATACGCAGTATTTT.

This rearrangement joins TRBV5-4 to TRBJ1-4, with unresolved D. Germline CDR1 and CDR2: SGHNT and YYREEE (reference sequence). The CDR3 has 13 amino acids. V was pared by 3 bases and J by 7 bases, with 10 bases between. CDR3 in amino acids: CASSSLGSEKLFF. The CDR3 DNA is TGTGCCAGCAGCTCCCTGGGGAGTGAAAAACTGTTTTTT.

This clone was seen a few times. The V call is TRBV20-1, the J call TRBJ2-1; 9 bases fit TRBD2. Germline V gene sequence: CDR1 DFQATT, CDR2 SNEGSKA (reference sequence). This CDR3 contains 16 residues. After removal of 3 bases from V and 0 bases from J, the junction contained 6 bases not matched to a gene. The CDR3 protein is CSASLPSGTSYNEQFF. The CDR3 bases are TGCAGTGCTAGTCTTCCTAGCGGGACCTCCTACAATGAGCAGTTCTTC.

CDR3: CASSPSGGARYGYTF. DNA of the CDR3: TGTGCCAGCTCACCGTCTGGGGGGGCGCGGTATGGCTACACCTTC. The chain has TRBV18 and TRBJ1-2, with a possible D match to TRBD1 (6 bases). The germline V and J ends were trimmed by 3 bases and 5 bases, with 16 bases remaining between them. CDR1 KGHSH and CDR2 LQKENI come from the germline V gene. This CDR3 comprises 15 residues.

The CDR3 spells CASSLSRNYGYTF. The CDR3 DNA reads as TGTGCCAGCAGCTTATCGCGGAACTATGGCTACACCTTC. V gene TRBV7-2 combines with J gene TRBJ1-2; D call uncertain. Trimming removed 2 bases from V and 2 bases from J, with 6 bases in between. Germline V lookup: CDR1 SGHTA, CDR2 FQGNSA. CDR3 length equals 13 residues. Looking up the rest from reference TRBV7-2 and TRBJ1-2 gives the full variable domain: GAGVSQSPSNKVTEKGKDVELRCDPISGHTALYWYRQSLGQGLEFLIYFQGNSAPDKSGLPSDRFSAERTGGSVSTLTIQRTQQEDSAVYLCASSLSRNYGYTFGSGTRLTVV.

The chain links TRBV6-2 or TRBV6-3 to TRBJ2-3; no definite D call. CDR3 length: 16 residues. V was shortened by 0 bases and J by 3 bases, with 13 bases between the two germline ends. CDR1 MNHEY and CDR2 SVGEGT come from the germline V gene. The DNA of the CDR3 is TGTGCCAGCAGTTACTCGGAAAGCGAGCAAACAGATACGCAGTATTTT. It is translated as CASSYSESEQTDTQYF.

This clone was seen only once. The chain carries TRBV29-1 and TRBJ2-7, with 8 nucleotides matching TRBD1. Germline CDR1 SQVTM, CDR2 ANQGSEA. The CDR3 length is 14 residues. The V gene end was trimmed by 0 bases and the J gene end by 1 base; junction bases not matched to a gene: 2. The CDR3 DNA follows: TGCAGCGTTGAAGATCGGACAGGGTCCTACGAGCAGTACTTC. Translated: CSVEDRTGSYEQYF.

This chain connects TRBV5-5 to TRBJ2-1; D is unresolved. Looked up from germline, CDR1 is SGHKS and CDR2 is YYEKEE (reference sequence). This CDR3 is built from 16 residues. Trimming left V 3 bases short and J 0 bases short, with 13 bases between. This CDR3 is CASSSPADSSYNEQFF. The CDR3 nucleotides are TGTGCCAGCAGCTCCCCTGCGGATAGCTCCTACAATGAGCAGTTCTTC.

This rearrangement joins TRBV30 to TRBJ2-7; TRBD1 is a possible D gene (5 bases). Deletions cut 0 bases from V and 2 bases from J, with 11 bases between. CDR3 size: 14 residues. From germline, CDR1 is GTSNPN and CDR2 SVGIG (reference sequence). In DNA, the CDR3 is TGTGCCTGGAGTGTTATAACAGGCACCTACGAGCAGTACTTC. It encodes CAWSVITGTYEQYF. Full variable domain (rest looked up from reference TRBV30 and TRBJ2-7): SQTIHQWPATLVQPVGSPLSLECTVEGTSNPNLYWYRQAAGRGLQLLFYSVGIGQISSEVPQNLSASRPQDRQFILSSKKLLLSDSGFYLCAWSVITGTYEQYFGPGTRLTVT.

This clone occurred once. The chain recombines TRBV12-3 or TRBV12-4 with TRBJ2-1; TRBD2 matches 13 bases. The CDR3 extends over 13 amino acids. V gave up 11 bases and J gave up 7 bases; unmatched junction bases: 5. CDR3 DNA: TGTGCCGTCCGACTAGCGGGAGGAAATGAGCAGTTCTTC. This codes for CAVRLAGGNEQFF.

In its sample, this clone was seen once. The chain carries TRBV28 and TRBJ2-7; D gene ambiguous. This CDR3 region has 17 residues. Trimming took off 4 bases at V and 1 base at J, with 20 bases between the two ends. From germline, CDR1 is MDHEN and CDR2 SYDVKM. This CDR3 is CASSYGTAGSGSYEQYF. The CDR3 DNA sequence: TGTGCCAGCAGTTATGGCACGGCAGGCAGTGGTTCCTACGAGCAGTACTTC.

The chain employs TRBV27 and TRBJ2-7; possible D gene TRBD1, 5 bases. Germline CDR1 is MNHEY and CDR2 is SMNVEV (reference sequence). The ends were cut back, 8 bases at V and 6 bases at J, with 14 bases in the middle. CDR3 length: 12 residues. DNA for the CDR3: TGTGCCAGCGGACGGTTGGGGCTCGAGCAGTACTTC. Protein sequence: CASGRLGLEQYF.

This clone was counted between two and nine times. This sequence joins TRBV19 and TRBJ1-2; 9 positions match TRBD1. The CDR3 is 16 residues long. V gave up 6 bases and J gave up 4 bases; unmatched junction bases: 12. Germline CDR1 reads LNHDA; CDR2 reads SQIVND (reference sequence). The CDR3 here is CASRTRATGGTYGYTF. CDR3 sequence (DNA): TGTGCCAGTAGAACCCGCGCGACAGGGGGTACCTATGGCTACACCTTC. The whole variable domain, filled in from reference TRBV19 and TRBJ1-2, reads DGGITQSPKYLFRKEGQNVTLSCEQNLNHDAMYWYRQDPGQGLRLIYYSQIVNDFQKGDIAEGYSVSREKKESFPLTVTSAQKNPTAFYLCASRTRATGGTYGYTFGSGTRLTVV.

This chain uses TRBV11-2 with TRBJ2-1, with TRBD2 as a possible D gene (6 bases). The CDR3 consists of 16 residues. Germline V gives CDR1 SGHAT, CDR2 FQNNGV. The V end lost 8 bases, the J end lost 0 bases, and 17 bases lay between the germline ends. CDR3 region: CASGRMAGSSYNEQFF. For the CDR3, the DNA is TGTGCCAGCGGCCGGATGGCGGGAAGCTCCTACAATGAGCAGTTCTTC.

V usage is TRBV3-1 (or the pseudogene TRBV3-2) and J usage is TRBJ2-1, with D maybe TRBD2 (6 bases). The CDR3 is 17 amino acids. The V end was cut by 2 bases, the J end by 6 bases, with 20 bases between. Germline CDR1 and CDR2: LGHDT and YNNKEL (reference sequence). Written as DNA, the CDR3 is TGTGCCAGCAGCCAACATCCTACGGAGGGCCCCAGCAATGAGCAGTTCTTC. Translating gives CASSQHPTEGPSNEQFF.

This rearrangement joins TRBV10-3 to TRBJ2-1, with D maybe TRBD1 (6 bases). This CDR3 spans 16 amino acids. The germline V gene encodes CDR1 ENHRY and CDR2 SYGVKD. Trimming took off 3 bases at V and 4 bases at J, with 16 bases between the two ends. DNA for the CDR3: TGTGCCATCAGTGAATCGGAGGACAGTGTGTACAATGAGCAGTTCTTC. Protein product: CAISESEDSVYNEQFF.

Written as DNA, the CDR3 is TGTGCCAGCAGCGCGGACAGGGGGCGGCGGGAAAAACTGTTTTTT. Amino acid sequence: CASSADRGRREKLFF. This chain links TRBV5-6 with TRBJ1-4; 11 nucleotides match TRBD1. The CDR3 has 15 residues. CDR1 SGHDT and CDR2 YYEEEE come from the germline V gene. The ends lost 4 bases at V and 8 bases at J; junction bases unmatched: 7.

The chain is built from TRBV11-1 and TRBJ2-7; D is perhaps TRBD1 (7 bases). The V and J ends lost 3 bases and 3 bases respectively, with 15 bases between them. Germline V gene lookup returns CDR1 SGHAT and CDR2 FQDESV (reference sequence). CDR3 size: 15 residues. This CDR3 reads CASSLGGGGYYEQYF. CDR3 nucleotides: TGTGCCAGCAGCTTGGGCGGAGGGGGCTACTACGAGCAGTACTTC.

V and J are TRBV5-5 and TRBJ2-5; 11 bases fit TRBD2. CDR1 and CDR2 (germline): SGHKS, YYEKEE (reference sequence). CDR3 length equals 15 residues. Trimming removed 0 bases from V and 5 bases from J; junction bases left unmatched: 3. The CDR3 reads CASSLGTSGRETQYF. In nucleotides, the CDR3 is TGTGCCAGCAGCTTGGGGACTAGCGGGCGTGAGACCCAGTACTTC.

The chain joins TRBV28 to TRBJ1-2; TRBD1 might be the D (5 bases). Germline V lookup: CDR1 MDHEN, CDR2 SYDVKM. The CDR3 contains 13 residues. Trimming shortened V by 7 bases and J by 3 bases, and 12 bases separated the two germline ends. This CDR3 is CASIPQGDYGYTF. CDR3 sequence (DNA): TGTGCCAGCATCCCCCAAGGGGACTATGGCTACACCTTC.

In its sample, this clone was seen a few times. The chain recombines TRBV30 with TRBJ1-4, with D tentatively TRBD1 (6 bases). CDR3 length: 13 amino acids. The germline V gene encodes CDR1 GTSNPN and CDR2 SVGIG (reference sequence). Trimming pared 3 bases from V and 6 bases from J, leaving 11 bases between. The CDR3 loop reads CAWREQGDEKLFF. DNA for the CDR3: TGTGCCTGGAGGGAACAGGGAGATGAAAAACTGTTTTTT.

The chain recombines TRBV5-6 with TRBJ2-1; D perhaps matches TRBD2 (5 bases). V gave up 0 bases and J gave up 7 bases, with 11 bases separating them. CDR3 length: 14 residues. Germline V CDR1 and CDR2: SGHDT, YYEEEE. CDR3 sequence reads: CASSLGGRRNEQFF. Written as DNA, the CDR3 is TGTGCCAGCAGCTTGGGTGGACGGAGGAATGAGCAGTTCTTC. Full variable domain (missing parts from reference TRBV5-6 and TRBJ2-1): DAGVTQSPTHLIKTRGQQVTLRCSPKSGHDTVSWYQQALGQGPQFIFQYYEEEERQRGNFPDRFSGHQFPNYSSELNVNALLLGDSALYLCASSLGGRRNEQFFGPGTRLTVL.

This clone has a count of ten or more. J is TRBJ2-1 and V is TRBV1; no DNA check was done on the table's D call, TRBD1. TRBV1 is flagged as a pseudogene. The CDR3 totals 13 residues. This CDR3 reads CTSSLGAVNEQFF. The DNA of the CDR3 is TGCACCAGCAGCCTAGGGGCCGTCAATGAGCAGTTCTTC.